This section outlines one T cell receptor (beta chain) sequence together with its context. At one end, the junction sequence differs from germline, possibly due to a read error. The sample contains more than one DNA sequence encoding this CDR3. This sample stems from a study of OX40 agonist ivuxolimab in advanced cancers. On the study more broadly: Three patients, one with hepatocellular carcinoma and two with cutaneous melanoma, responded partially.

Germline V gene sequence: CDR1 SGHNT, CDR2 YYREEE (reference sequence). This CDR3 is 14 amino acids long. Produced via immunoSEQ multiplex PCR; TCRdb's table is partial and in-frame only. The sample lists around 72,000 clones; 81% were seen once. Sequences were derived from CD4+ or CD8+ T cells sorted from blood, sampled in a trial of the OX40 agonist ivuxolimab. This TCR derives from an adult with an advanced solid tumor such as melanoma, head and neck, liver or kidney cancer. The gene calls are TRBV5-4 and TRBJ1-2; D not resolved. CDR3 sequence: CASSLIGENYGYTF. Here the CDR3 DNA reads TGTGCCAGCAGCTTAATTGGGGAGAACTATGGCTACACTTTC.